The TCR beta chain under discussion was sequenced for a study of response to subunit inactivated influenza vaccine. V lost 5 bases to trimming and J lost 1 base, with 13 bases between them. From germline, CDR1 is SGHVS and CDR2 FQNEAQ. The CDR3 runs 15 residues. Findings of the study overall: It was the authors' suggestion that each seasonal influenza vaccination recruits few new T cells.

Worth noting for this clonotype: Antigen: not known.

TCRdb redid the calling of the RT-PCR reads with MiXCR, one entry per CDR3 protein. The repertoire holds more than 700,000 distinct CDR3 sequences, with approximately 22% as singletons. The rearrangement joins TRBV7-8 to TRBJ2-3, with unresolved D. The clonotype comes from a man aged 45 to 65 who received an inactivated influenza vaccine. The sequencing here drew on PBMCs from blood, taken around 5 days after vaccination. The CDR3 nucleotides read TGTGCCAGCAGCGGTACTGTTGGTGGCACAGATACGCAGTATTTT. Translation gives CASSGTVGGTDTQYF.